This T cell receptor beta chain is drawn from a study of identical twins. Study-wide points: Within monozygotic twins, out-of-frame TCR alpha sharing was underestimated by the models. Zero-insertion analyses might be partly confounded by invariant T cells like MAIT and iNKT. Where beta out-of-frame sequences were concerned, excess twin sharing was weaker.

Each donor (without exception) was a healthy Caucasian. This clonotype was detected a few times. Its antigen is undetermined. V lost 0 bases, J lost 1 base, and 11 bases lay in between. Per the germline V gene, CDR1 is SGHDT and CDR2 is YYEEEE. The CDR3 is 16 residues long. TCRdb reanalysed the 5' RACE reads using MiXCR and keeps one entry per CDR3 protein. Here the sample spans 240,000 or so distinct CDR3 sequences, 10% to 15% being singletons. This sample was shared with a second study, whose subject was yellow fever vaccine responses in identical twins.

The chain carries TRBV5-6 and TRBJ2-4; D might be TRBD2 (7 bases). Material: memory (CD45RO+) T cells sorted from blood. The receptor's source is a woman aged 18-29 years in good health. The chain's CDR3 is CASSLGGGKAKNIQYF. The CDR3 nucleotides read TGTGCCAGCAGCTTGGGCGGGGGCAAGGCCAAAAACATTCAGTACTTC.